The following is a TCR beta chain sequence with its context. As yet, its antigen is unknown. This record belongs to a study of blood T cells in healthy people across ages. Findings and caveats of the study: Strong correlation existed between TCR beta diversity and naive T cell percentage. Age advanced and TCR beta diversity per million T cells fell, roughly linearly.

Trimming removed 4 bases from V and 4 bases from J, with 19 bases in between. Germline-derived CDR1 and CDR2 are SGHDT and YYEEEE. This CDR3 has 16 amino acids. The use of a sample-barcoded 5' primer and a J-beta primer mix characterized a second PCR of 7 to 11 cycles. TCRdb fed the 5' RACE reads into MiXCR, producing one record per CDR3 protein. This sample has fewer than 900,000 distinct CDR3 sequences; about 36% occur once, and the top ten carry 10% to 15%. Sequencing used blood. V and J are TRBV5-6 and TRBJ2-3, with D perhaps matching TRBD2 (6 bases). This TCR was sampled from a man aged 18-30 years in good health. DNA of the CDR3: TGTGCCAGCAGCCTTCTTGGGGGGATCGTGGCAGATACGCAGTATTTT. Translation: CASSLLGGIVADTQYF.